This T cell receptor beta chain was sequenced for a study of OX40 agonist ivuxolimab in advanced cancers. Repertoires were generated with immunoSEQ multiplex PCR, while TCRdb's copy carries only in-frame clones and drops some. Among roughly 53,000 clones listed, 84% were seen once. The timepoints at which blood was sampled were baseline, cycle 4 day 1, and cycle 7 day 1. Trimming took 5 bases from V and 4 from J; bases not matched to a gene: 4. Germline CDR1 reads SGHNT; CDR2 reads YYREEE (reference sequence). CDR3 length: 14 amino acids. The source is an adult with an advanced solid tumor such as melanoma, head and neck, liver or kidney cancer. Sequencing was performed on CD4+ or CD8+ T cells sorted from blood, taken in a trial of the OX40 agonist ivuxolimab. V usage is TRBV5-4 and J usage is TRBJ2-2, with 8 bases that match TRBD2. The CDR3 DNA sequence: TGTGCCAGCAGTCCCCGGGAGGGCACCGGGGAGCTGTTTTTT. Encoded protein: CASSPREGTGELFF.